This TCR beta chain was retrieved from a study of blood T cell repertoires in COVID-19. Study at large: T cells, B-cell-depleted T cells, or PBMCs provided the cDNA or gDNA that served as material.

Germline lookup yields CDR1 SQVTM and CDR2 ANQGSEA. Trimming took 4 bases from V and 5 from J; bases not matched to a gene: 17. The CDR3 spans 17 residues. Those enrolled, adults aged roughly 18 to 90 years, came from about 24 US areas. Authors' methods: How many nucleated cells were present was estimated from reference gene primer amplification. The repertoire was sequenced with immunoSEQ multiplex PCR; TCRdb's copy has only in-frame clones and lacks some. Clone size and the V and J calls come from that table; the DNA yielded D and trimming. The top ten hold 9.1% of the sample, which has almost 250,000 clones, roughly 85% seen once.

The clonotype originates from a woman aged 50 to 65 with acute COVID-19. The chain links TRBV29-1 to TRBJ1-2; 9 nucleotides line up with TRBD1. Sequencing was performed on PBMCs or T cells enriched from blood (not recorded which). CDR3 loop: CSVVVQGGQGGRYGYTF. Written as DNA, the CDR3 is TGCAGCGTTGTCGTCCAGGGGGGACAGGGAGGTCGGTATGGCTACACCTTC.